Following are 5 T cell receptor beta chains from one sample sequenced in a study of tumor-infiltrating lymphocytes in localized non-small cell lung cancer. The data were produced by immunoSEQ multiplex PCR, yet TCRdb's version contains in-frame clones alone and is incomplete. The sample shows under 25,000 clones, 50% to 70% of them seen only once. Source material: lung tumor tissue. These receptors were taken from a human donor with non-small cell lung cancer.

The chain links TRBV6-1 to TRBJ2-1; D is tentatively TRBD1 or TRBD2 (5 bases each). V lost 2 bases and J lost 2, with 16 bases in between. The CDR3 is 17 residues long. The germline V gene encodes CDR1 MNHNS and CDR2 SASEGT. The CDR3 spells CASSESPLGTAYNEQFF. The CDR3 DNA follows: TGTGCCAGCAGTGAATCTCCTCTAGGGACGGCCTACAATGAGCAGTTCTTC.

The chain recombines TRBV7-8 with TRBJ2-1; D may correspond to TRBD1 or TRBD2 (5 bases each). This CDR3 contains 15 residues. CDR1 and CDR2 from the germline V gene are SGHVS and FQNEAQ. Trimming pared 3 bases from V and 0 bases from J, leaving 9 bases between. CDR3 nucleotides: TGTGCCAGCAGCTTCCGGGACCACTCCTACAATGAGCAGTTCTTC. Protein product: CASSFRDHSYNEQFF. Supplemented by reference TRBV7-8 and TRBJ2-1, the full variable domain reads GAGVSQSPRYKVAKRGQDVALRCDPISGHVSLFWYQQALGQGPEFLTYFQNEAQLDKSGLPSDRFFAERPEGSVSTLKIQRTQQEDSAVYLCASSFRDHSYNEQFFGPGTRLTVL.

The genes are TRBV20-1 and TRBJ2-3; possible D gene TRBD1, 6 bases. Germline V gene sequence: CDR1 DFQATT, CDR2 SNEGSKA (reference sequence). Trimming took 3 bases from V and 11 from J, leaving 12 bases between them. The CDR3 has 11 residues. The CDR3 is CSASTLGQQYF. The DNA for the CDR3 is TGCAGTGCTAGTACTCTGGGACAGCAGTATTTT.

The chain couples TRBV6-1 to TRBJ1-2; 10 bases map to TRBD1. The CDR3 runs to 16 residues. Trimming at V came to 3 bases and at J to 4 bases, leaving 8 bases not matched to a gene. CDR1 and CDR2 from the germline V gene are MNHNS and SASEGT. CDR3 in DNA: TGTGCCAGCAGTGATCCCAGGGACAGGGGAGTCTATGGCTACACCTTC. Translation gives CASSDPRDRGVYGYTF.

The chain links TRBV9 to TRBJ1-2, with D possibly being TRBD1 (6 bases). Trimming took off 0 bases at V and 7 bases at J, with 16 bases between the two ends. Germline loops: CDR1 SGDLS, CDR2 YYNGEE. CDR3 size: 15 residues. The CDR3 region has the DNA TGTGCCAGCAGCGTAGATGGCAGGGGATCAAGTGGCTACACCTTC. This sequence encodes CASSVDGRGSSGYTF.